This record concerns one T cell receptor (beta chain) sequence. Its antigen is currently not known. The record has no base qualities; no much larger clone is one base away. Patients with autoimmune disease history or receiving systemic immunosuppression were excluded from the trial. Peripheral blood for TCR sequencing was drawn from every dose cohort at baseline, at cycle 4 day 1 and at cycle 7 day 1. Samples came from an open-label, multicenter, first-in-human phase I dose-escalation trial of ivuxolimab. Adults with locally advanced or metastatic melanoma, renal cell carcinoma, hepatocellular carcinoma or head and neck squamous cell carcinoma were enrolled in the trial. Before TCR sequencing, CD4+ T cells and CD8+ T cells from peripheral blood were sorted into separate populations. Genomic DNA was isolated from the sorted cells so that the TCRbeta CDR3 region could be sequenced. TCRbeta CDR3 regions were sequenced using the immunoSEQ Assay. Not all clones reach the TCRdb copy of this immuneACCESS table, which keeps in-frame sequences only. Checked studies attribute under half of the gap to unresolved V genes and leave the rest unexplained. The sample table lists 80,000 to 100,000 clones, 90% to 95% of them with a count of one. The ten largest clonotypes hold around 0.28% of the sample.

Relative to germline, V is 5 bases shorter and J is 2 bases shorter, with 22 bases between their ends. Based on the germline V gene, the CDR1 and CDR2 sequences are MDHEN and SYDVKM. The CDR3 runs 18 amino acids, cysteine and phenylalanine included. Only the CDR3 DNA is retained, 54 bases long and in frame from the first base. The data were obtained in a study of OX40 agonist ivuxolimab in advanced cancers. With respect to the entire study: Ivuxolimab was a fully human IgG2 agonistic monoclonal antibody targeting the costimulatory receptor OX40 (CD134). Of the roughly 54 dose-escalation patients, hepatocellular carcinoma was present in around 20, melanoma in around 15, renal cell carcinoma in 9 and head and neck cancer in 9. Peripheral TCRbeta sequencing was intended to test whether TCR sequence diversity was altered and clonal T-cell expansion was caused by ivuxolimab. The paper reports the monotherapy dose-escalation portion (N ≈ 50 patients) of the phase I ivuxolimab trial. Prior anti-PD-1, anti-PD-L1 or anti-CTLA-4 therapy was permitted, and approximately 40% of dose-escalation patients had received checkpoint inhibitors. Intravenous ivuxolimab was administered to patients every 2 weeks at six dose levels: 0.01, 0.1, 0.3, 1.5, 3 and 10 mg/kg. Partial responses were achieved by three dose-escalation patients, of whom one had hepatocellular carcinoma and two had cutaneous melanoma. The dose-escalation cohort was 80% to 90% male with a mean age of about 65 years, ranging from roughly 23 to 79.

General findings and caveats noted by the study authors: Low levels of normalized T-cell clonal expansion were also shown by some nonresponding patients. At doses of 0.1 to 3.0 mg/kg, clonal expansion of both CD4+ and CD8+ T cells in blood was seen between baseline and week 6. In the 0.1-3.0 mg/kg groups, partial responders had among the lowest normalized peripheral clonal expansion, particularly in CD8+ T cells. After ivuxolimab, expanded clones were on average more numerous among CD8+ T cells than among CD4+ T cells. Antigen specificity was not determined for the clonally expanded peripheral T cells.

The sample was CD4+ or CD8+ T cells sorted from blood, taken in a trial of the OX40 agonist ivuxolimab. This TCR was sampled from an adult with an advanced solid tumor such as melanoma, head and neck, liver or kidney cancer. The V and J segments used are TRBV28 and TRBJ1-5, with the D segment identity uncertain. The DNA reads TGTGCCAGCAGTCTCATTTGGCTGTGGGGAATCGGCAATCAGCCCCAGCATTTT. This encodes CASSLIWLWGIGNQPQHF.